This T cell receptor beta chain was found in a study of cytomegalovirus exposure and HLA in healthy donors listed by TCRdb under 2017. In terms of the full investigation: In an earlier analysis of some 610 of the donors, around 290 Gb of sequence data and 90 million to 120 million unique TCR beta sequences from 150 million to 200 million T cells were reported. Besides the first cohort of 500 to 700 subjects, a separate validation cohort made up of roughly 120 different subjects was used. Roughly five DR-DQ haplotypes were treated as single units for association and clustering because of strong linkage in the cohort. To decide whether each TCR beta V gene segment behaved as functional or pseudogenic, an earlier analysis of approximately 620 of the donors relied on high-throughput TCR beta sequencing. Alongside the repertoire data, information on donor age, sex, ethnicity and CMV serostatus was compiled. On average, roughly 250,000 unique TCR beta nucleotide sequences were sequenced per donor among more than 350 genotyped donors of the cohort, with around 19% of those sequences being non-productive. The later analysis used no new phenotypic data to find candidate immune exposures, relying instead on TCR beta sequences and their occurrence across donors. The study aimed to test whether signatures of past pathogen exposure could be identified by cataloging public T cell receptors. In a later analysis, previously published TCR beta repertoires from 666 donors were re-analyzed and high-resolution HLA genotyping was added so that TCR occurrence patterns could be studied. The number of typed donors differed by locus: 629-630 for A, B, C, DRB1 and DQB1; 500 to 550 for DQA1; approximately 600 for DPA1; and around 490 for DPB1. Of the 350 to 400 genotyped donors, about 80% fell in the genetic ancestry cluster associated with self-reported Caucasian donors. An early release covering 550 to 700 HLA-typed donors comprised roughly 300 gigabases of sequencing data and roughly 86 million unique TCR sequences. Every discovery cohort repertoire had been produced on one sequencing platform. In a later genetic analysis, genome-wide SNP genotypes for about three fifths of the roughly 670 donors were used, and that subset was treated as a discovery cohort. HLA typing covered class I and class II loci at four-digit resolution. The T cell repertoires of about 700 subjects were profiled by immunosequencing and related to cytomegalovirus serostatus. To predict cytomegalovirus infection status, the study combined high-throughput TCR immunosequencing, statistical association of individual TCRs with disease status, and machine learning.

V is pared back by 3 bases and J by 4 bases, with 12 bases lying between the germline termini. The germline V gene (reference sequence) provides CDR1 LNHDA and CDR2 SQIVND. From cysteine to phenylalanine, the CDR3 is 14 amino acids long. The only DNA kept is the CDR3, 42 bases in frame from the first base. The protocol used for the library was the immunoSEQ multiplex PCR assay. For the multiplex PCR, a mixture combining 60 forward primers for TCR Vbeta segments and 13 reverse primers for TCR Jbeta segments was used. A multiplex PCR assay on genomic DNA amplified the CDR3 region of rearranged TCR beta genes. On the Illumina HiSeq System, the amplified TCR beta libraries were sequenced as 87-base-pair reads. On the study's bioinformatics: A later analysis counted tens of millions of unique TCR beta chains across the approximately 700 repertoires, and roughly 11 million of these chains were shared by at least two donors. To remove PCR and sequencing errors, raw reads were error-corrected and collapsed into unique sequences using a nearest-neighbor algorithm that merged closely related sequences. CDR3 sequences were aligned to IMGT reference sequences to assign V, D and J gene segments. For a sequence to be retained, a match of at least six nucleotides was required to both a V gene segment and a J gene segment. A rearrangement counted as productive if the CDR3 had no stop codons and remained in frame with V and J, and every other rearrangement counted as non-productive. CDR3 was defined according to IMGT convention as the region running from the second conserved V-encoded cysteine to the conserved J-encoded phenylalanine. In an earlier analysis of 550 to 650 of the donors, sequences lacking an unambiguous match to a single V gene segment were excluded. An earlier analysis of several hundred of the donors called V segments functional above 56.7% productive rearrangements and segregating when the between-donor standard deviation exceeded 5%. To diagnose cytomegalovirus status from the catalog of TCR beta chain sequences, a statistical classification framework was built. A later analysis assigned V and J genes by comparing TCR nucleotide sequences with IMGT/GENE-DB human TR gene sequences. In a later analysis, CDR3 sequences and most-parsimonious VDJ recombination scenarios were assigned using the TCRdist pipeline. In a later analysis, each TCR beta chain was defined by its CDR3 amino acid sequence together with its V-gene family, and reads without a unique V-gene family were excluded. As a way to deal with suspected cross-contamination and a sequencing artifact, a later analysis dropped 640 or so nucleotide sequences that were highly shared and had low generation probability. In a later analysis, a clonal expansion index was calculated for each public chain from normalized within-repertoire ranks of inferred template counts. A later analysis computed generation probabilities with a VDJ recombination model fitted to out-of-frame rearrangements, and checked the results against IGoR. In a later analysis, hypergeometric tests were used to score TCR-TCR, TCR-HLA and TCR-CMV co-occurrence, with a repertoire-size bias correction applied to TCR pairs. To estimate false discovery rates, a later analysis permuted the HLA or CMV assignments 20 times. In a later analysis, co-occurring TCRs were grouped using DBSCAN, with TCRdist sequence similarity added in when clustering inside HLA-allele-positive subsets. Repertoires with fewer than 30,000 or more than 120,000 public chains were left out of co-occurrence clustering, as were roughly five repertoires with anomalous nucleotide sharing. Entries here come from immuneACCESS through TCRdb and include only in-frame sequences with V and J called. Some clones fail to appear in such tables; in the studies checked, an unresolved V gene covers under half of the shortfall, and the cause of the remainder is unknown. The V and J calls and clone size were taken over from that table, and D and trimming were inferred from the DNA. The sample profile shows tens of thousands of clones; around 82% of them were found once. The ten largest account for 1.9% of the sample.

What the work shows at the level of the full study, not this receptor alone: Immune exposure information for the cohort was limited to CMV serostatus. A later analysis reported that several top co-occurrence clusters appeared linked to parvovirus B19, influenza, CMV and Epstein-Barr virus. Broadly in line with IMGT annotations, most TCR beta V segments showed up in productive rearrangements about 90% or about 30% of the time in an earlier analysis of some 590 of the donors. While some public TCRs were present in many individuals, most TCR sequences turned up only very rarely across donors. Correlated functional status among segregating V segments might be attributable to linkage disequilibrium, but an unknown experimental factor could not be ruled out. When HLA alleles, especially DR and DQ, strongly co-occurred, attributing TCR associations to individual alleles was difficult. This cohort had only TCR beta chains sequenced, and the lack of alpha or paired-chain data limited which features could be detected. Roughly uniform sequencing depth across donors was assumed in presence/absence analyses, although this assumption may not hold. V-gene and J-gene trimming of TCR beta chains was associated with a missense DCLRE1C variant in a later genetic analysis, and the association was replicated in an independent cohort. In a later analysis, HLA-associated TCR beta chains showed more clonal expansion and lower generation probabilities than non-associated chains that were equally common. In a later analysis, most CMV-associated TCR beta chains were found to appear HLA-restricted, with HLA associations seemingly driven largely by CMV exposure. Roughly 17 rarely observed V segments, including chromosome 9 orphons, were excluded from the earlier analysis of 550 to 700 of the donors because counts were too low. A few of the identified cytomegalovirus-associated TCR beta chains were confirmed in vitro to be specific for cytomegalovirus antigens. A later genetic analysis reported fewer N-insertions in productive TCRs among donors in an Asian-associated ancestry cluster than the roughly 650-donor mean. HLA typing was unavailable for some donors at each locus, so association tests used only the typed subset. In a later analysis, TCR association rates were found to vary across HLA loci, with the most associated TCRs seen for DRB1 alleles and the fewest for HLA-C alleles. According to the authors, the approach could potentially be generalized to other disease states and immunological phenotypes. In a later analysis, 16,951 TCR beta sequences were associated with specific HLA alleles at a false discovery rate of 0.05. The classifier was reported to diagnose cytomegalovirus status with high specificity and sensitivity in both the original cohort and the validation cohort. A cluster of highly shared sequence variants was judged likely to represent a technical artifact of the sequencing pipeline. Some IMGT-functional V segments, including TRBV6-2 and TRBV6-3, could not be distinguished by the 87-base-pair reads and were therefore excluded. In the study, around 160 TCR beta chains were listed as associated with cytomegalovirus. A further reported finding was that TCR beta sequences accurately predicted the HLA-A and HLA-B alleles for most subjects in the first cohort.

As to this clone: What this receptor recognizes is not known. No quality values exist for individual bases; no much larger clone is one base distant.

The cohort was made up of approximately 670 healthy bone marrow donors. All cohort members were sampled while nominally healthy, although unrecorded immune exposures were likely present. The donor was CMV seronegative and belonged to the group of 352 seronegative cohort members. Each donor provided a peripheral blood sample, and peripheral blood mononuclear cells were used for TCR beta sequencing. The Qiagen DNeasy Blood Extraction Kit was used to extract genomic DNA from the blood cell samples. The V and J segments used are TRBV19 and TRBJ2-5; a tentative D call is TRBD2 (6 bases match). This receptor was taken from a man between 18 and 35 years old in good health and CMV-seronegative. Sample: PBMCs. Here the CDR3 is given as CASSMVGGIETQYF. In nucleotides, the sequence is TGTGCCAGTAGTATGGTGGGAGGAATAGAGACCCAGTACTTC.